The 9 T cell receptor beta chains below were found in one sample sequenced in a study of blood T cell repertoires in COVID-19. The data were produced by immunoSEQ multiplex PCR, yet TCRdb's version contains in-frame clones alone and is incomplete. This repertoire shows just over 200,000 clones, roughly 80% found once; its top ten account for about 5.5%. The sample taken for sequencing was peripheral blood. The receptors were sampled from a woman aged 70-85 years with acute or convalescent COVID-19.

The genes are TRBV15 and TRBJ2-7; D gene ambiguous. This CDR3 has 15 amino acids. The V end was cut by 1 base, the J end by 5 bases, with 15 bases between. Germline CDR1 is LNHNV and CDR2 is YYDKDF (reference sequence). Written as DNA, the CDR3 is TGTGCCACCAGCAGAGGTGGAGACCCAATAGACGAGCAGTACTTC. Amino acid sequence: CATSRGGDPIDEQYF.

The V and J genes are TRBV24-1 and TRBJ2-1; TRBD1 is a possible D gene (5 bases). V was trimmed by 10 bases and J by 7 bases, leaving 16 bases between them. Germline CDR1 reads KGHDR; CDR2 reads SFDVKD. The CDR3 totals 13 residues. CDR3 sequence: CATAGSESNEQFF. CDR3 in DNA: TGTGCCACTGCAGGGTCCGAGAGTAATGAGCAGTTCTTC.

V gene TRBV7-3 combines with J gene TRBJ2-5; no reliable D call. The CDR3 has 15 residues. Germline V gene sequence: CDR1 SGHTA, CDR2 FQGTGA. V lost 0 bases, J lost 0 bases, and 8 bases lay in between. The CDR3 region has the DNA TGTGCCAGCAGCTTAACTGGTCAGTACCAAGAGACCCAGTACTTC. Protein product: CASSLTGQYQETQYF.

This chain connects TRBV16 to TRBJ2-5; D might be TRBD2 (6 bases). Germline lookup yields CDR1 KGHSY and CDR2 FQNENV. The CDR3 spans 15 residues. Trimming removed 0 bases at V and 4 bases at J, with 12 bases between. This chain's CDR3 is CASSQSRGSGETQYF. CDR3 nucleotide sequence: TGTGCCAGCAGCCAATCGCGCGGTAGCGGAGAGACCCAGTACTTC.

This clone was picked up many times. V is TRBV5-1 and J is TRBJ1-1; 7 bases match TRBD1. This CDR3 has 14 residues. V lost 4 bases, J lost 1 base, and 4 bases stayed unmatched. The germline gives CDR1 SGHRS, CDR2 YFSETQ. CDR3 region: CASSTGQTNTEAFF. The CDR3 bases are TGCGCCAGCAGCACGGGACAGACGAACACTGAAGCTTTCTTT.

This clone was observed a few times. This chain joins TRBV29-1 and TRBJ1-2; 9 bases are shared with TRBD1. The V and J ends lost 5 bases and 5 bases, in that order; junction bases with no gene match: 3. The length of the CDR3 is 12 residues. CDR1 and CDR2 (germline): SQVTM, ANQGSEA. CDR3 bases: TGCAGCGTTTTGGACAGGGGATATGGCTACACCTTC. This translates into CSVLDRGYGYTF.

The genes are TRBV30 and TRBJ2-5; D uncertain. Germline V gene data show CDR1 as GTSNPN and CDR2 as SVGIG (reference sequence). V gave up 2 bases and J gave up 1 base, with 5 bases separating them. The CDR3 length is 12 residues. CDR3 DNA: TGTGCCTGGAGTAAGCCCCAAGAGACCCAGTACTTC. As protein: CAWSKPQETQYF.

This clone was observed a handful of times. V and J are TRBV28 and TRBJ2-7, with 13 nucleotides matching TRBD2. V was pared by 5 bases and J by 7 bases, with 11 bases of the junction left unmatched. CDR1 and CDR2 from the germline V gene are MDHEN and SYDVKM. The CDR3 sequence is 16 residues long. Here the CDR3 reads CASSPGTSGKGGEQYF. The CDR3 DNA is TGTGCCAGCAGTCCCGGGACTAGCGGGAAGGGGGGAGAGCAGTACTTC. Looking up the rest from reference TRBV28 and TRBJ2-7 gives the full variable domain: DVKVTQSSRYLVKRTGEKVFLECVQDMDHENMFWYRQDPGLGLRLIYFSYDVKMKEKGDIPEGYSVSREKKERFSLILESASTNQTSMYLCASSPGTSGKGGEQYFGPGTRLTVT.

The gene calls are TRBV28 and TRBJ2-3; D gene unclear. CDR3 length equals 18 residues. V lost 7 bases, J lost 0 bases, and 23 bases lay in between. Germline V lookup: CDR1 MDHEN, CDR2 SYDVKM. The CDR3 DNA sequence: TGTGCCAGCACCCCCCCGCGGCGATTCTATGATAGCACAGATACGCAGTATTTT. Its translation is CASTPPRRFYDSTDTQYF.